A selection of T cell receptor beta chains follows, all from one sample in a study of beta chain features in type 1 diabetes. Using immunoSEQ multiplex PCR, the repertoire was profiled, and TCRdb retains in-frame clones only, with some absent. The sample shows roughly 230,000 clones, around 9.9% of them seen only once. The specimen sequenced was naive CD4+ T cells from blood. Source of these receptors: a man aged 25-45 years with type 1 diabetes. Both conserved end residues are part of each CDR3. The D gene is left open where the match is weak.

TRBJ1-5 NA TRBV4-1 CASSQPRRGIGLNQPQHF
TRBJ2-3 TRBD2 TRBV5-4 CASSLELAGRANRPDTQYF
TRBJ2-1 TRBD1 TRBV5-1 CASSLVAGTGPNEQFF
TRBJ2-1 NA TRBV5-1 CASSTSPRGSSYNEQFF
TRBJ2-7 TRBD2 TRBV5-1 CASSLDPGGAYEQYF
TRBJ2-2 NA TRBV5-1 CASSSNRANTGELFF
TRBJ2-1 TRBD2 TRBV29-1 CSVETGTSWKQFF
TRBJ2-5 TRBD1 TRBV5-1 CASSWRTGDETQYF
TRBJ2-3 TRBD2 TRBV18 CASSPGGTDTQYF
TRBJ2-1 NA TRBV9 CASSVELENEQFF
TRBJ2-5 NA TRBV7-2 CASSLVGGRPQGTQYF
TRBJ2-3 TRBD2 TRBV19 CASRVAGAADTQYF
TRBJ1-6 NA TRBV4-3 CASRKGRGVSYNSPLHF
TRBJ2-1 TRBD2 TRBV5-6 CASSDLGGGGTYNEQFF
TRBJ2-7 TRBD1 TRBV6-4 CASSIDRAGEQYF
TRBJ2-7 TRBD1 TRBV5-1 CASSLARTGGSGSYEQYF
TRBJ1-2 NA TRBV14 CASSLRNGGHPQDGYTF
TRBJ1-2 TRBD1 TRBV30 CAGGPTGGYSYTF
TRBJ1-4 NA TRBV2 CASSEGQTKNEKLFF
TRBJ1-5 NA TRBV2 CASRGLPNQPQHF
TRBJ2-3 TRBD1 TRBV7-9 CASSTGQGSTDTQYF
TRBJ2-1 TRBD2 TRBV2 CASSEQFLAGDNEQFF
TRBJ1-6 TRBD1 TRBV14 CASSQTTGGGSPLHF
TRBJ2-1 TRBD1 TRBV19 CASRRDRMNYNEQFF
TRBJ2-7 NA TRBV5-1 CASSLAPGADEQYF
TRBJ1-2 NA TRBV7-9 CASSLGEDYGYTF
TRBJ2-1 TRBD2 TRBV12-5 CASGLRGLASNEQFF
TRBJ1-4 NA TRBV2 CASSPRREEKLFF